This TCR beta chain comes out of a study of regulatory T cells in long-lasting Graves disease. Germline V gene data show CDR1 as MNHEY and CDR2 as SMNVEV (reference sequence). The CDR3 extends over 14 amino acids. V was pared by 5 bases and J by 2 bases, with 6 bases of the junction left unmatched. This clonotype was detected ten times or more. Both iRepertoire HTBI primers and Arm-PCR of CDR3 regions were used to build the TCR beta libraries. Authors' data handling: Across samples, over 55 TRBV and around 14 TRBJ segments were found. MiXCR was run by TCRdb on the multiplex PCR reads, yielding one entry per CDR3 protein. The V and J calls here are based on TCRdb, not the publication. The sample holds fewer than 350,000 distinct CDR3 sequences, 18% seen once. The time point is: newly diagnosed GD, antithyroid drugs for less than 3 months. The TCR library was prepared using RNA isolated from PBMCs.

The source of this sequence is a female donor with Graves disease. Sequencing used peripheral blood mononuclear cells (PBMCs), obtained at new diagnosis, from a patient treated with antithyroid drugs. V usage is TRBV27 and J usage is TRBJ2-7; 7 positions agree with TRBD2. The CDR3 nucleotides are TGTGCCAGCAGTCCGACTAGCCCCCCCTACGAGCAGTACTTC. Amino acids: CASSPTSPPYEQYF.